The 10 T cell receptor beta chains given below trace back to one sample, sequenced in a study of CD8+ T cells in alopecia areata. RNA extraction was followed by reverse transcription into cDNA, which acted as the sequencing template. TCRdb's table, derived via immunoSEQ multiplex PCR, lists solely in-frame clones and lacks some. This repertoire shows about 200,000 clones, approximately 52% found once; its top ten account for 0.45%. Specimen: CD4+ T cells sorted from blood, collected at week 0. The receptors originated from a human donor with alopecia areata.

A few counts support this clone. The chain joins TRBV7-8 to TRBJ2-7; D gene uncertain. Germline assignment: CDR1 SGHVS and CDR2 FQNEAQ. Trimming took 5 bases from V and 0 from J, leaving 14 bases between them. This CDR3 is built from 15 residues. CDR3 residues: CASSALAVSSYEQYF. The CDR3 DNA reads as TGTGCCAGCAGCGCACTGGCGGTGAGCTCCTACGAGCAGTACTTC.

The gene calls are TRBV11-1 and TRBJ1-1; D unresolved. V gave up 5 bases and J gave up 5 bases, with 15 bases separating them. The CDR3 loop spans 14 amino acids. CDR1 and CDR2 from the germline V gene are SGHAT and FQDESV (reference sequence). In nucleotides, the CDR3 is TGTGCCAGCAGCGTGATGCTATCGACAACTGAAGCTTTCTTT. Its translation is CASSVMLSTTEAFF.

V is TRBV30 and J is TRBJ2-3; possibly TRBD2 for D (5 bases). The V gene's germline CDR1 is GTSNPN and CDR2 SVGIG (reference sequence). This CDR3 comprises 17 residues. Deletions cut 0 bases from V and 8 bases from J, with 24 bases between. CDR3 residues: CAWSVRSSWERVTTQYF. Here the CDR3 DNA reads TGTGCCTGGAGTGTACGTTCTAGCTGGGAACGAGTTACTACGCAGTATTTT.

The genes are TRBV5-1 and TRBJ1-5; the D gene is possibly TRBD1 (6 bases). Germline assignment: CDR1 SGHRS and CDR2 YFSETQ. V gave up 5 bases and J gave up 7 bases, with 13 bases separating them. CDR3 length: 13 residues. In DNA form, the CDR3 reads TGCGCCAGCAGTCAGGGGCGCGACCAGCCCCAGCATTTT. This codes for CASSQGRDQPQHF.

The table lists this clone with a few counts. V gene TRBV7-8 combines with J gene TRBJ2-3, with TRBD2 identical over 8 bases. This CDR3 has 14 amino acids. CDR1 and CDR2 (germline): SGHVS, FQNEAQ. The V segment lost 6 bases and the J segment 4 bases; nucleotides outside the gene matches: 6. The CDR3 nucleotides are TGTGCCAGCAGATTGAGCGGGGGCCCAGATACGCAGTATTTT. This translates into CASRLSGGPDTQYF.

The gene calls are TRBV7-2 and TRBJ1-2; D may be TRBD1 (6 bases). The germline V and J ends were trimmed by 4 bases and 12 bases, with 15 bases remaining between them. Germline values: CDR1 SGHTA, CDR2 FQGNSA. CDR3 length equals 12 residues. CDR3 in DNA: TGTGCCAGCAGCTCCGCAACAGGGCTCCACACCTTC. Protein sequence: CASSSATGLHTF.

The CDR3 sequence is CASSLVQLYETQYF. The CDR3 coding sequence is TGTGCCAGCAGCTTGGTTCAGCTATATGAGACCCAGTACTTC. V usage is TRBV5-6 and J usage is TRBJ2-5; D is uncertain. Germline CDR1 reads SGHDT; CDR2 reads YYEEEE. The germline V and J ends were trimmed by 0 bases and 5 bases, with 11 bases remaining between them. This CDR3 has 14 residues.

This chain joins TRBV6-6 and TRBJ2-7; 13 nucleotides agree with TRBD2. The CDR3 totals 15 residues. The ends lost 5 bases at V and 5 bases at J; junction bases unmatched: 6. In germline, CDR1 is MNHNY, CDR2 SVGAGI (reference sequence). CDR3 protein: CASSRTSGSQHEQYF. The CDR3 bases are TGTGCCAGCAGTCGGACTAGCGGGAGTCAGCACGAGCAGTACTTC.

This sequence joins TRBV27 and TRBJ2-1; D gene unclear. V was shortened by 5 bases and J by 6 bases, with 14 bases between the two germline ends. Germline V gene sequence: CDR1 MNHEY, CDR2 SMNVEV (reference sequence). The CDR3 consists of 14 residues. The CDR3 region is CASSPRAPGNEQFF. The CDR3, as DNA: TGTGCCAGCAGTCCCCGGGCCCCCGGCAATGAGCAGTTCTTC.

V is TRBV4-2 and J is TRBJ2-2; 8 bases match TRBD2. Germline lookup yields CDR1 LGHNA and CDR2 YNFKEQ. This CDR3 has 13 amino acids. V was pared by 8 bases and J by 3 bases, with 2 bases of the junction left unmatched. The CDR3 coding sequence is TGTGCCAGCTTAGCGGGGCACACCGGGGAGCTGTTTTTT. Its translation is CASLAGHTGELFF.